The 20 T cell receptor beta chains below come from one sample, sequenced in a study of T cells in narcolepsy (dated by TCRdb to the late 2010s). The library was generated by the immunoSEQ multiplex PCR assay. TCRdb obtained this table from immuneACCESS and retained in-frame rearrangements with V and J assigned. These tables miss some clones; where compared with another copy, unresolved V genes account for less than half of the shortfall, and the remainder is unexplained. Within this sample are around 25,000 clones, with roughly 86% of them counted one time only. The top ten hold approximately 1.2% of the sample. The sequenced sample consisted of CD45RA- memory CD4+ T cells from PBMCs. This specimen's cell subset or site label, per the study, means: memory T cells sorted ex vivo from peripheral blood. The receptors derive from a human donor with narcolepsy.

V gene TRBV6-1 combines with J gene TRBJ1-1; D uncertain. This CDR3 is 13 amino acids long. The V gene lost 5 bases and the J gene lost 1 base, with 8 bases spanning the gap. CDR1 is MNHNS and CDR2 is SASEGT in the germline V gene. The CDR3 coding sequence is TGTGCCAGCAGTATTAACAGGAACACTGAAGCTTTCTTT. This sequence encodes CASSINRNTEAFF.

The CDR3 reads CASSVQINTEAFF. The DNA of the CDR3 is TGTGCCAGCAGCGTACAGATCAACACTGAAGCTTTCTTT. J is TRBJ1-1 and V is TRBV9, with D unclear. The CDR3 contains 13 residues. V lost 1 base and J lost 2, with 6 bases in between. Germline V gives CDR1 SGDLS, CDR2 YYNGEE.

The chain's CDR3 is CASSRLPSGVNTGELFF. The CDR3 DNA sequence: TGCGCCAGCAGCCGACTACCTAGCGGGGTGAACACCGGGGAGCTGTTTTTT. The chain is built from TRBV4-1 and TRBJ2-2; TRBD2 aligns across 9 bases. This CDR3 comprises 17 residues. The germline V gene has CDR1 MGHRA and CDR2 YSYEKL. Trimming removed 4 bases from V and 1 base from J; junction bases left unmatched: 7.

CDR3 DNA sequence: TGTGCCAGCAACCCCGGAGGAGGGAGTGCTCGAGCTTTCTTT. Residues: CASNPGGGSARAFF. The V call is TRBV9, the J call TRBJ1-1; no clear D gene. The germline V gene has CDR1 SGDLS and CDR2 YYNGEE. V dropped 6 bases and J dropped 10 bases, with 22 bases sitting between them. The CDR3 sequence is 14 residues long.

This chain connects TRBV9 to TRBJ2-1; TRBD2 aligns across 10 bases. Germline V gene data show CDR1 as SGDLS and CDR2 as YYNGEE. V lost 0 bases and J lost 12; bases outside the gene matches: 6. This CDR3 spans 14 amino acids. This chain's CDR3 is CASSVVGSGGSQFF. For the CDR3, the DNA is TGTGCCAGCAGCGTAGTAGGTAGCGGGGGGTCGCAGTTCTTC.

The V gene is TRBV6-6, the J gene TRBJ1-4, with a tentative D call TRBD1 (5 bases). V was cut by 0 bases and J by 8 bases, with 13 bases left in between. The CDR3 covers 15 residues. The germline V gene encodes CDR1 MNHNY and CDR2 SVGAGI (reference sequence). CDR3 DNA sequence: TGTGCCAGCAGTTACTCCGAGGGGCGAAGGGAAAAACTGTTTTTT. It is translated as CASSYSEGRREKLFF.

The CDR3 DNA follows: TGTGCCAGCAGCGTCTGGACGGGGGCGGTGGGCACAGATACGCAGTATTTT. This codes for CASSVWTGAVGTDTQYF. The rearrangement uses TRBV9 and TRBJ2-3; D may correspond to TRBD1 or TRBD2 (6 bases each). Looked up from germline, CDR1 is SGDLS and CDR2 is YYNGEE. The CDR3 runs 17 residues. V was cut by 2 bases and J by 1 base, with 17 bases left in between.

The chain employs TRBV7-2 and TRBJ2-1, with TRBD2 identical over 7 bases. This CDR3 contains 14 residues. V shed 5 bases and J 15 bases; nucleotides not matched to a gene: 16. Germline CDR1 reads SGHTA; CDR2 reads FQGNSA. DNA of the CDR3: TGTGCCAGCAGCCCCCGCCCCCAGCGGGGAACCTGGTTCTTC. Translating it yields CASSPRPQRGTWFF.

The chain joins TRBV14 to TRBJ2-2; D possibly corresponds to TRBD2 (6 bases). This CDR3 contains 20 residues. Germline V gene sequence: CDR1 SGHDN, CDR2 FVKESK. V was cut by 0 bases and J by 5 bases, with 25 bases left in between. This CDR3 is CASSQDRWVAAVRGTGELFF. CDR3 DNA: TGTGCCAGCAGCCAAGATAGGTGGGTAGCGGCGGTGAGAGGGACCGGGGAGCTGTTTTTT.

The rearrangement uses TRBV6-1 and TRBJ1-1; D not resolved. The germline V gene encodes CDR1 MNHNS and CDR2 SASEGT. The CDR3 has 14 amino acids. V was shortened by 3 bases and J by 3 bases, with 11 bases between the two germline ends. In DNA form, the CDR3 reads TGTGCCAGCAGTGATGTCGGGGTGTACACTGAAGCTTTCTTT. It translates to CASSDVGVYTEAFF.

This rearrangement joins TRBV10-3 to TRBJ2-2; 9 bases fit TRBD2. CDR3 size: 15 residues. J lost 3 bases, V lost 4 bases, and 3 bases had no gene match. Germline CDR1 and CDR2: ENHRY and SYGVKD. The CDR3: CAISVAGAHTGELFF. The DNA for the CDR3 is TGTGCCATCAGTGTAGCGGGGGCCCACACCGGGGAGCTGTTTTTT.

V gene TRBV28 combines with J gene TRBJ2-7; D not certain. CDR3 length equals 12 residues. Trimming removed 6 bases from V and 0 bases from J, with 6 bases in between. Germline-derived CDR1 and CDR2 are MDHEN and SYDVKM. The CDR3 DNA follows: TGTGCCAGCAGCCTGAGCTCCTACGAGCAGTACGTC. Translating gives CASSLSSYEQYV.

The rearrangement uses TRBV6-5 and TRBJ2-7; weak D call: TRBD1 (5 bases). V shed 3 bases and J shed 3 bases, with 15 bases lying between them. This CDR3 contains 15 residues. Per germline, CDR1 MNHEY and CDR2 SVGAGI. This CDR3 is CASSYTTQGGYEQYF. The CDR3, as DNA: TGTGCCAGCAGTTATACCACCCAGGGTGGCTACGAGCAGTACTTC.

The V gene is TRBV4-1, the J gene TRBJ2-7; D not certain. With 0 bases removed from V and 1 base from J, the gap between germline ends came to 13 bases. Germline lookup yields CDR1 MGHRA and CDR2 YSYEKL. This CDR3 comprises 16 residues. The CDR3 protein is CASSQEMEYPSYEQYF. The CDR3 coding sequence is TGCGCCAGCAGCCAAGAAATGGAGTACCCTTCCTACGAGCAGTACTTC.

V gene TRBV20-1 combines with J gene TRBJ2-5; D call uncertain. The germline gives CDR1 DFQATT, CDR2 SNEGSKA (reference sequence). Trimming took off 1 base at V and 3 bases at J, with 3 bases between the two ends. The CDR3 contains 11 residues. The CDR3 DNA is TGCAGTGCTAGAGTCAAAGAGACCCAGTACTTC. This sequence encodes CSARVKETQYF.

The rearrangement links TRBV18 to TRBJ1-1; possibly TRBD1 for D (5 bases). The V gene's germline CDR1 is KGHSH and CDR2 LQKENI. The CDR3 covers 14 residues. The germline V and J ends were trimmed by 6 bases and 0 bases, with 11 bases remaining between them. The CDR3 region is CASSATDMNTEAFF. In DNA, the CDR3 is TGTGCCAGCTCGGCGACAGATATGAACACTGAAGCTTTCTTT.

The V gene is TRBV13, the J gene TRBJ1-1; 7 nucleotides agree with TRBD1. CDR3 length: 14 residues. Germline V gene lookup returns CDR1 PRHDT and CDR2 FYEKMQ (reference sequence). J lost 4 bases, V lost 5 bases, and 7 bases had no gene match. CDR3 region: CASSLLTGSTEAFF. CDR3 DNA: TGTGCCAGCAGCCTCCTGACAGGGAGCACTGAAGCTTTCTTT.

This rearrangement joins TRBV7-2 to TRBJ1-4; no firm D call. This CDR3 comprises 15 residues. Germline V gene sequence: CDR1 SGHTA, CDR2 FQGNSA. V lost 1 base, J lost 3 bases, and 9 bases lay in between. The CDR3 DNA follows: TGTGCCAGCAGCTTAGGCGGTCTCTCTAATGAAAAACTGTTTTTT. It translates to CASSLGGLSNEKLFF. Full variable domain (missing parts from reference TRBV7-2 and TRBJ1-4): GAGVSQSPSNKVTEKGKDVELRCDPISGHTALYWYRQSLGQGLEFLIYFQGNSAPDKSGLPSDRFSAERTGGSVSTLTIQRTQQEDSAVYLCASSLGGLSNEKLFFGSGTQLSVL.

The chain combines TRBV9 with TRBJ2-3; 9 nucleotides line up with TRBD2. This CDR3 has 16 amino acids. Germline V gene data show CDR1 as SGDLS and CDR2 as YYNGEE. V shed 0 bases, J shed 4 bases, and the junction held 6 bases outside the gene matches. The CDR3 region has the DNA TGTGCCAGCAGCGTAGCAGCGGGGGGCCGCTCAGATACGCAGTATTTT. It translates to CASSVAAGGRSDTQYF.

This chain's CDR3 is CASSHVWGGRDKGGYTF. CDR3 bases: TGTGCCAGCAGCCATGTCTGGGGGGGAAGGGACAAGGGTGGCTACACCTTC. V gene TRBV11-2 combines with J gene TRBJ1-2; TRBD1 is a possible D gene (6 bases). The CDR3 is 17 amino acids. V was cut by 5 bases and J by 7 bases, with 26 bases left in between. Germline V gives CDR1 SGHAT, CDR2 FQNNGV.